The T cell receptor beta chain under discussion was sequenced for a study of blood T cell repertoires in COVID-19. For the study at large: The United States, Italy and Spain supplied acute and convalescent COVID-19 samples. T cells, B-cell-depleted T cells, or PBMCs provided the cDNA or gDNA that served as material.

In the study's own analysis: Amplification from reference gene primers served as the basis for estimated nucleated cell counts. Here immunoSEQ multiplex PCR was the method, and the copy in TCRdb shows in-frame clones only, minus some. Clone size and V and J calls were adopted from that table, with D and trimming inferred from the DNA. The repertoire holds tens of thousands of clones, 79% seen once, with 33% in the top ten. This clone was seen once. Per germline, CDR1 MNHEY and CDR2 SVGAGI. The CDR3 extends over 13 amino acids. Trimming cost V 11 bases and J 8 bases; bases outside gene matches: 14. The sample comprised peripheral blood. This clonotype was sampled from a woman of 80 years or more with acute or convalescent COVID-19. The chain joins TRBV6-5 to TRBJ1-2; 7 bases line up with TRBD1. As DNA, the CDR3 is TGTGCCGCCGCAGACAGGGATGGAAGGGGCTACACCTTC. Protein: CAAADRDGRGYTF.